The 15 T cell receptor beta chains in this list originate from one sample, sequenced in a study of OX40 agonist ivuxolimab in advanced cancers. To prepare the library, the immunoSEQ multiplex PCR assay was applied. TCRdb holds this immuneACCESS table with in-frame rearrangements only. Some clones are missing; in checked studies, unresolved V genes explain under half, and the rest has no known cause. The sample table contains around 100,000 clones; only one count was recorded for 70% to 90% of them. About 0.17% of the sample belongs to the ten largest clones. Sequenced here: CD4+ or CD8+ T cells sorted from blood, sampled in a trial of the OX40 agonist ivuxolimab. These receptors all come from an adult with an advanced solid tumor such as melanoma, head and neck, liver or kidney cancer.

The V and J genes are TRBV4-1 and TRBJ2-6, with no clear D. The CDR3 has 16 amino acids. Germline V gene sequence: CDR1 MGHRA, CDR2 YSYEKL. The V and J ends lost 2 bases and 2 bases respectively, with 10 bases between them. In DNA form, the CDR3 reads TGCGCCAGCAGCCAAATAACCCTCGCTGGGGCCAACGTCCTGACTTTC. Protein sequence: CASSQITLAGANVLTF.

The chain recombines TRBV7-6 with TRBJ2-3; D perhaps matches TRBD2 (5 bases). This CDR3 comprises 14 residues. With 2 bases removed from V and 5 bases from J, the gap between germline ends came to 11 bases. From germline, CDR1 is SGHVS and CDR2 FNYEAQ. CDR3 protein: CASSLLTSGDTQYF. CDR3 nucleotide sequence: TGTGCCAGCAGCTTACTCACAAGCGGAGATACGCAGTATTTT.

This CDR3 reads CASQVAGGTEAFF. In DNA, the CDR3 is TGTGCTAGTCAAGTCGCAGGGGGAACTGAAGCTTTCTTT. The chain couples TRBV12-5 to TRBJ1-1; 7 positions agree with TRBD1. In germline, CDR1 is LGHNT, CDR2 FRNRAP. The CDR3 extends over 13 amino acids. Germline trimming cut 8 bases from V and 5 bases from J; bases unmatched to any gene: 8.

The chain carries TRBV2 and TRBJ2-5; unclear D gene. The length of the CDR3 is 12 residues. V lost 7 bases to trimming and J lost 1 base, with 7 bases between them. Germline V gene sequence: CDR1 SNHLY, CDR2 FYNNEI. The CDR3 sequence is CASMRSQETQYF. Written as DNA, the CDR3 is TGTGCCAGCATGCGGTCCCAAGAGACCCAGTACTTC.

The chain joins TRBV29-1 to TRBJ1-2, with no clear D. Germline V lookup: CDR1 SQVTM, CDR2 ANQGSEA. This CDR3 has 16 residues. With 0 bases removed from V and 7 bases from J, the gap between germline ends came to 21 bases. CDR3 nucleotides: TGCAGCGTTGAAGATCTTTGGGAGGGAAAGACAACTGGCTACACCTTC. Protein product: CSVEDLWEGKTTGYTF.

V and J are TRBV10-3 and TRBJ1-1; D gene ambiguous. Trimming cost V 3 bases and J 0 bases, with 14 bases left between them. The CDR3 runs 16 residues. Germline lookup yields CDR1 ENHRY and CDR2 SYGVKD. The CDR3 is CAISDFRRAMNTEAFF. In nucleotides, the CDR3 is TGTGCCATCAGTGATTTTCGCAGAGCTATGAACACTGAAGCTTTCTTT.

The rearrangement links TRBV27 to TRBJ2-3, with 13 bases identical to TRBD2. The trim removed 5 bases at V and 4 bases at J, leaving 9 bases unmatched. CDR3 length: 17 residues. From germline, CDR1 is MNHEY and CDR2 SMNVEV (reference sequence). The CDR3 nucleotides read TGTGCCAGCAGTCCGCGACTAGCGGGAGGTTGGCCAGATACGCAGTATTTT. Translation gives CASSPRLAGGWPDTQYF.

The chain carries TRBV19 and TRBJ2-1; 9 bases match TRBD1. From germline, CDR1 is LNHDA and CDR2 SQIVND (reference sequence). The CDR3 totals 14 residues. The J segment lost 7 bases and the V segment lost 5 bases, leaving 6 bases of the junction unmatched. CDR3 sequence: CASSSDRGLNEQFF. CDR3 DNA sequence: TGTGCCAGTAGTTCGGACAGGGGTCTTAATGAGCAGTTCTTC. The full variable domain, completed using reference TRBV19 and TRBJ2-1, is DGGITQSPKYLFRKEGQNVTLSCEQNLNHDAMYWYRQDPGQGLRLIYYSQIVNDFQKGDIAEGYSVSREKKESFPLTVTSAQKNPTAFYLCASSSDRGLNEQFFGPGTRLTVL.

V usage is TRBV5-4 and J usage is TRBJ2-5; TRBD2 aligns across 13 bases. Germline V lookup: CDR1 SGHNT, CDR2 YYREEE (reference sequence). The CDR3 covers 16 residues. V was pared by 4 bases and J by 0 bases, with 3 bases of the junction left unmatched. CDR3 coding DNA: TGTGCCAGCAGCCCCGGGACTAGCGGGAACCAAGAGACCCAGTACTTC. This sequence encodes CASSPGTSGNQETQYF.

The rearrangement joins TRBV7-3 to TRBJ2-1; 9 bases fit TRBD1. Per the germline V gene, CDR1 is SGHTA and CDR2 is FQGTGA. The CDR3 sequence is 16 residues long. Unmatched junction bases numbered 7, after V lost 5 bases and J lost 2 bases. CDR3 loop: CASSTRTGATYNEQFF. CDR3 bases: TGTGCCAGCAGCACGCGGACAGGGGCAACCTACAATGAGCAGTTCTTC.

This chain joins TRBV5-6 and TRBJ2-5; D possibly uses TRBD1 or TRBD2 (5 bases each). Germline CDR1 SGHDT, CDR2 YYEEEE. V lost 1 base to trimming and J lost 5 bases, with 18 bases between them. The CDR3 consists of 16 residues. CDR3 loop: CASSLPRDGGRETQYF. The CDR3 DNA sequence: TGTGCCAGCAGCTTGCCTAGGGACGGTGGAAGGGAGACCCAGTACTTC.

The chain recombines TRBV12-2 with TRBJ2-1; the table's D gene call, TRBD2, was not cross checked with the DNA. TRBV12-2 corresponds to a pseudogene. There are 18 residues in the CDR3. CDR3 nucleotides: TGTGCAAGTCCCCTTATAGAAGGTGGGACTAGCGGGAGGACTGAGCAGTTCTTC. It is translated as CASPLIEGGTSGRTEQFF.

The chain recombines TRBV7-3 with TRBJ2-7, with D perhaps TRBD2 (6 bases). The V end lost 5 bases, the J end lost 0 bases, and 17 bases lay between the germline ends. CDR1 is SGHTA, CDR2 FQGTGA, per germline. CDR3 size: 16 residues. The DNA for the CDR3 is TGTGCCAGCAGCCCCGAAGGAGGGGCCCTCTCCTACGAGCAGTACTTC. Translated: CASSPEGGALSYEQYF.

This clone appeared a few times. The CDR3 DNA is TGCAGTGTAAGCCGGGACACTGAAGCTTTCTTT. Translated: CSVSRDTEAFF. The chain uses TRBV20-1 and TRBJ1-1; D gene ambiguous. CDR3 size: 11 residues. V lost 7 bases and J lost 3, with 9 bases in between. Germline V gene data show CDR1 as DFQATT and CDR2 as SNEGSKA (reference sequence).

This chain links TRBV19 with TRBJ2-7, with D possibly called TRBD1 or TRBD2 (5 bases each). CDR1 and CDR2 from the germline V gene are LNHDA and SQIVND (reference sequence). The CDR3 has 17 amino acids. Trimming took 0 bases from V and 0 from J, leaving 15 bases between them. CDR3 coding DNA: TGTGCCAGTAGTATAGATTTTATTGGGGGACCCTCCTACGAGCAGTACTTC. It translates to CASSIDFIGGPSYEQYF. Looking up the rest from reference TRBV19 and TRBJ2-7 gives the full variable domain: DGGITQSPKYLFRKEGQNVTLSCEQNLNHDAMYWYRQDPGQGLRLIYYSQIVNDFQKGDIAEGYSVSREKKESFPLTVTSAQKNPTAFYLCASSIDFIGGPSYEQYFGPGTRLTVT.